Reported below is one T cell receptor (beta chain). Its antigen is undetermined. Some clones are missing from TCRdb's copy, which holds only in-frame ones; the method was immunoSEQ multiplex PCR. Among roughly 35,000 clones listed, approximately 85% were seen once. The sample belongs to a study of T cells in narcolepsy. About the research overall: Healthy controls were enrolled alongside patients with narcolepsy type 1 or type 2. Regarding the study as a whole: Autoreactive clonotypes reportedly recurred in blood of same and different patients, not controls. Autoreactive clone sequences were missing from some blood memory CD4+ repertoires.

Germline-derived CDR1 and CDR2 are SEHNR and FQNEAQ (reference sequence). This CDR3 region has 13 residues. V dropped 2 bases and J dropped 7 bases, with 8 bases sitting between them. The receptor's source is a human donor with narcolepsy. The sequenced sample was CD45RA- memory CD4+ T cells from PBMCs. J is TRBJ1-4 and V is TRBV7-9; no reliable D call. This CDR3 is CASSLLGGEKLFF. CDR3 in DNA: TGTGCCAGCAGCTTATTGGGCGGTGAAAAACTGTTTTTT.